This entry lists 10 T cell receptor beta chains sequenced from one sample in a study of cytomegalovirus exposure and HLA in healthy donors. PCR amplification relied on 60 Vbeta primers (plus 13 Jbeta primers). Assay: immunoSEQ multiplex PCR; the TCRdb copy retains only in-frame clones and omits some. The data show 130,000 or so clones, approximately 71% seen once. The sample was PBMCs. Receptors originate from a man in his forties in good health and CMV-seronegative.

Points on this clone: One end of the junction fails to match germline, which may point to a read error. The rearrangement joins TRBV9 to TRBJ1-3, with TRBD1 identical over 12 bases. Looked up from germline, CDR1 is SGDLS and CDR2 is YYNGEE. The CDR3 is 15 residues long. The CDR3 region has the DNA TGTGCCAGCAGCGTTACCCTGGGACAGGGGGCGTTTGTGACTTTT. Protein sequence: CASSVTLGQGAFVTF.

The chain carries TRBV7-9 and TRBJ2-5; 7 bases agree with TRBD1. Trimming cost V 2 bases and J 2 bases; bases outside gene matches: 11. The CDR3 runs 17 residues. CDR1 and CDR2 (germline): SEHNR, FQNEAQ (reference sequence). CDR3 in amino acids: CASSLPSWTGDQETQYF. CDR3 in DNA: TGTGCCAGCAGCTTACCCTCCTGGACAGGTGATCAAGAGACCCAGTACTTC.

The chain couples TRBV10-3 to TRBJ1-4; D is perhaps TRBD1 (5 bases). V was pared by 10 bases and J by 8 bases, with 17 bases between. The CDR3 loop spans 13 amino acids. Germline V lookup: CDR1 ENHRY, CDR2 SYGVKD. The CDR3 loop is CASRPGLNEKLFF. The CDR3 DNA reads TGTGCCAGCCGCCCAGGGTTGAACGAAAAACTGTTTTTT.

This clone was seen just once. The chain combines TRBV28 with TRBJ2-7; 11 nucleotides match TRBD1. This CDR3 spans 15 amino acids. J gave up 7 bases and V 0 bases, and 5 bases lay outside the gene matches. Per germline, CDR1 MDHEN and CDR2 SYDVKM. In DNA form, the CDR3 reads TGTGCCAGCAGTTTATGGGACAGGGGGCGGTGGGAGCAGTACTTC. This translates into CASSLWDRGRWEQYF.

V gene TRBV27 combines with J gene TRBJ1-4; D is possibly TRBD1 (6 bases). The CDR3 consists of 14 residues. Germline V gives CDR1 MNHEY, CDR2 SMNVEV (reference sequence). V was trimmed by 0 bases and J by 8 bases, leaving 10 bases between them. The CDR3 DNA reads as TGTGCCAGCAGTTTATCGGGGGCAAGGGAAAAACTGTTTTTT. Its protein is CASSLSGAREKLFF. The full variable domain, in which reference TRBV27 and TRBJ1-4 provide the parts outside the CDR3, is EAQVTQNPRYLITVTGKKLTVTCSQNMNHEYMSWYRQDPGLGLRQIYYSMNVEVTDKGDVPEGYKVSRKEKRNFPLILESPSPNQTSLYFCASSLSGAREKLFFGSGTQLSVL.

V gene TRBV2 combines with J gene TRBJ2-1; TRBD2 might be the D (5 bases). The CDR3 runs to 16 residues. Trimming removed 1 base from V and 4 bases from J, with 14 bases in between. Germline lookup yields CDR1 SNHLY and CDR2 FYNNEI. CDR3 in DNA: TGTGCCAGCAGTGAAGTTGCCAGGAGGAGGTACAATGAGCAGTTCTTC. Its translation: CASSEVARRRYNEQFF.

The CDR3: CATANRGLNTEAFF. The CDR3 DNA reads as TGTGCCACCGCAAACAGGGGGCTGAACACTGAAGCTTTCTTT. This chain links TRBV19 with TRBJ1-1, with 9 bases aligning to TRBD1. Germline loops: CDR1 LNHDA, CDR2 SQIVND (reference sequence). V lost 10 bases and J lost 0; bases outside the gene matches: 6. The CDR3 is 14 residues long. Together with reference TRBV19 and TRBJ1-1, the CDR3 gives the full variable domain: DGGITQSPKYLFRKEGQNVTLSCEQNLNHDAMYWYRQDPGQGLRLIYYSQIVNDFQKGDIAEGYSVSREKKESFPLTVTSAQKNPTAFYLCATANRGLNTEAFFGQGTRLTVV.

This chain uses TRBV5-1 with TRBJ2-7; TRBD1 aligns across 9 bases. Germline CDR1 reads SGHRS; CDR2 reads YFSETQ. There are 16 residues in the CDR3. With V trimmed by 1 base and J by 1 base, 6 bases remained unmatched. The CDR3 region has the DNA TGCGCCAGCAGCTTGATGGGTGGGACAGGGTCCTACGAGCAGTACTTC. It encodes CASSLMGGTGSYEQYF.

The CDR3 spells CASSLTGKSGNTIYF. The DNA for the CDR3 is TGTGCCAGCAGTTTAACAGGGAAATCTGGAAACACCATATATTTT. J is TRBJ1-3 and V is TRBV6-5, with D tentatively TRBD1 (6 bases). The ends were cut back, 4 bases at V and 1 base at J, with 11 bases in the middle. The CDR3 totals 15 residues. Germline-derived CDR1 and CDR2 are MNHEY and SVGAGI.

This clone was seen once. V usage is TRBV30 and J usage is TRBJ1-1; possible D gene TRBD1, 5 bases. Germline CDR1 reads GTSNPN; CDR2 reads SVGIG (reference sequence). V was cut by 4 bases and J by 5 bases, with 14 bases left in between. The length of the CDR3 is 13 residues. The CDR3 sequence is CAWNGGAGTEAFF. CDR3 coding DNA: TGTGCCTGGAACGGGGGAGCAGGAACTGAAGCTTTCTTT.